Here is one T cell receptor (beta chain) with its context. Its antigen is not identified. This specimen comes from a study of cytomegalovirus exposure and HLA in healthy donors. It was with 60 Vbeta and 13 Jbeta primers that the PCR ran. Sequencing used immunoSEQ multiplex PCR; TCRdb keeps in-frame clones, though not all of them. The data hold 150,000 to 200,000 clones, with nearly 80% observed a single time. V was cut by 7 bases and J by 3 bases, with 19 bases left in between. Germline CDR1 is SEHNR and CDR2 is FQNEAQ (reference sequence). CDR3 length equals 15 residues. The study's findings and limits: The study recorded 164 TCR beta chains that were cytomegalovirus-associated. Some V segments, TRBV6-2 and TRBV6-3 among them, were indistinguishable and were therefore excluded.

This chain joins TRBV7-9 and TRBJ2-7; a weak D match, TRBD2 (5 bases). This TCR derives from a man aged 40-49 years in good health and CMV-seropositive. Sequences were obtained from PBMCs. As DNA, the CDR3 is TGTGCCAGCACCCTCGAAGAGGGAAGGAGCTACGAGCAGTACTTC. Its protein is CASTLEEGRSYEQYF.